Shown below are 31 T cell receptor beta chains from a single sample sequenced in a study of T cell responses to AZD1222 COVID-19 vaccine. TCRdb's table, derived via immunoSEQ multiplex PCR, lists solely in-frame clones and lacks some. The sample lists 150,000 to 200,000 clones; more than 90% were seen once. Sequences were derived from peripheral blood, sampled on day 0 of AZD1222 vaccination. These receptors were obtained from an adult in good health.

The chain couples TRBV29-1 to TRBJ2-7; 8 bases are shared with TRBD1. Germline-derived CDR1 and CDR2 are SQVTM and ANQGSEA. The junction had 8 bases not matched to a gene; V was cut back by 4 bases and J by 3 bases. CDR3 length equals 14 residues. The CDR3 loop reads CSVVPSGQGYEQYF. In nucleotides, the CDR3 is TGCAGCGTTGTTCCCTCAGGACAGGGCTACGAGCAGTACTTC.

This chain joins TRBV6-5 and TRBJ1-1; a possible D gene is TRBD1 (5 bases). The V gene lost 7 bases and the J gene lost 1 base, with 13 bases spanning the gap. The germline gives CDR1 MNHEY, CDR2 SVGAGI. The CDR3 totals 14 residues. Here the CDR3 DNA reads TGTGCCAGCACCCCCGGAGGGGCGAACACTGAAGCTTTCTTT. This encodes CASTPGGANTEAFF.

V is TRBV19 and J is TRBJ1-5; 10 nucleotides align to TRBD1. The ends lost 3 bases at V and 0 bases at J; junction bases unmatched: 8. Per germline, CDR1 LNHDA and CDR2 SQIVND (reference sequence). The CDR3 contains 18 residues. The chain's CDR3 is CASSMPGQGLYSNQPQHF. The CDR3, as DNA: TGTGCCAGTAGTATGCCGGGACAGGGGCTTTATAGCAATCAGCCCCAGCATTTT.

The CDR3 nucleotides are TGTGCCAGCAGCTTAGTACTTGGGAGGGCAGCTAATGAAAAACTGTTTTTT. This sequence encodes CASSLVLGRAANEKLFF. The chain couples TRBV7-2 to TRBJ1-4; no definite D call. The CDR3 has 17 amino acids. V lost 1 base to trimming and J lost 3 bases, with 15 bases between them. Germline-derived CDR1 and CDR2 are SGHTA and FQGNSA.

The chain uses TRBV20-1 and TRBJ2-1; D is unresolved. The V end lost 3 bases, the J end lost 0 bases, and 9 bases lay between the germline ends. The CDR3 consists of 14 residues. The V gene's germline CDR1 is DFQATT and CDR2 SNEGSKA (reference sequence). CDR3 amino acids: CSASSAVSYNEQFF. The CDR3 DNA follows: TGCAGTGCTAGTTCCGCTGTCTCCTACAATGAGCAGTTCTTC.

The chain uses TRBV9 and TRBJ2-1, with 8 positions matching TRBD2. Per the germline V gene, CDR1 is SGDLS and CDR2 is YYNGEE. This CDR3 has 15 amino acids. V lost 2 bases to trimming and J lost 4 bases; unmatched junction nucleotides: 5. CDR3: CASSVGSGTYNEQFF. CDR3 nucleotide sequence: TGTGCCAGCAGCGTGGGTAGCGGGACTTACAATGAGCAGTTCTTC.

This chain connects TRBV19 to TRBJ1-1; TRBD1 agrees at 8 bases. The CDR3 contains 19 residues. The germline CDR1 and CDR2 sequences are LNHDA and SQIVND (reference sequence). Losses at the gene ends were 7 bases for V and 0 bases for J; bases not matched to a gene: 19. The DNA of the CDR3 is TGTGCCAGTAAGAGGGAGGGGAGGACAGGGAAGAAGATGAACACTGAAGCTTTCTTT. Its translation is CASKREGRTGKKMNTEAFF.

CDR3 sequence (DNA): TGTGCCAGCAGCCAAGACGGGGACGGGGGGGCTGAAGCTTTCTTT. Its translation: CASSQDGDGGAEAFF. The chain is built from TRBV4-2 and TRBJ1-1; TRBD1 is a possible D gene (5 bases). V gave up 0 bases and J gave up 6 bases, with 14 bases separating them. The germline V gene has CDR1 LGHNA and CDR2 YNFKEQ. The CDR3 sequence is 15 residues long.

The rearrangement joins TRBV4-2 to TRBJ1-2, with no clear D. With 4 bases removed from V and 4 bases from J, the gap between germline ends came to 13 bases. CDR1 and CDR2 from the germline V gene are LGHNA and YNFKEQ. CDR3 length: 14 amino acids. The CDR3 sequence: CASSPKEGAYGYTF. The CDR3 nucleotides read TGTGCCAGCAGCCCCAAGGAGGGAGCCTATGGCTACACCTTC.

This chain connects TRBV5-6 to TRBJ2-3; D remains unclear. CDR1 SGHDT and CDR2 YYEEEE come from the germline V gene. Trimming took off 6 bases at V and 2 bases at J, with 16 bases between the two ends. CDR3 length equals 15 residues. The CDR3 protein is CASNPKAEITDTQYF. The CDR3 DNA sequence: TGTGCCAGCAACCCAAAAGCAGAAATCACAGATACGCAGTATTTT.

This chain joins TRBV13 and TRBJ2-1; D not certain. V was clipped by 3 bases and J by 4 bases, with 16 bases between them. This CDR3 has 16 residues. Germline V lookup: CDR1 PRHDT, CDR2 FYEKMQ (reference sequence). CDR3 in DNA: TGTGCCAGCAGCTTCACGGGCGTCGTGCGTTACAATGAGCAGTTCTTC. It specifies CASSFTGVVRYNEQFF.

This clone was counted a few times. This chain links TRBV2 with TRBJ1-1; weak D call: TRBD1 (5 bases). CDR1 SNHLY and CDR2 FYNNEI come from the germline V gene. V was clipped by 2 bases and J by 5 bases, with 15 bases between them. The CDR3 totals 15 residues. This chain's CDR3 is CASSEYPGTVTEAFF. In DNA form, the CDR3 reads TGTGCCAGCAGTGAATATCCAGGGACGGTAACTGAAGCTTTCTTT.

The V gene is TRBV7-2, the J gene TRBJ2-5; TRBD2 aligns across 10 bases. Germline loops: CDR1 SGHTA, CDR2 FQGNSA. The CDR3 runs 14 residues. V trimming: 4 bases; J trimming: 5 bases; junction bases outside the gene matches: 4. The CDR3 DNA reads TGTGCCAGCAGCTCATATAGCGGGAGGGAGACCCAGTACTTC. Amino acids: CASSSYSGRETQYF. Variable domain in full (rest from reference TRBV7-2 and TRBJ2-5): GAGVSQSPSNKVTEKGKDVELRCDPISGHTALYWYRQSLGQGLEFLIYFQGNSAPDKSGLPSDRFSAERTGGSVSTLTIQRTQQEDSAVYLCASSSYSGRETQYFGPGTRLLVL.

V and J are TRBV5-1 and TRBJ1-2, with TRBD1 matching 10 bases. Germline assignment: CDR1 SGHRS and CDR2 YFSETQ. The J segment lost 2 bases and the V segment lost 4 bases, leaving 8 bases of the junction unmatched. The CDR3 spans 16 residues. This CDR3 is CASSGLTGGENYGYTF. The CDR3 DNA reads as TGCGCCAGCAGCGGGTTGACAGGGGGCGAAAACTATGGCTACACCTTC.

The chain joins TRBV27 to TRBJ1-5, with D unclear. Trimming removed 1 base from V and 4 bases from J, with 5 bases in between. Germline loops: CDR1 MNHEY, CDR2 SMNVEV (reference sequence). The CDR3 spans 13 residues. The CDR3 nucleotides read TGTGCCAGCAGTTTATTTCAAAATCAGCCCCAGCATTTT. Translation gives CASSLFQNQPQHF.

This chain joins TRBV29-1 and TRBJ2-1; D perhaps matches TRBD2 (6 bases). The V gene's germline CDR1 is SQVTM and CDR2 ANQGSEA. There are 13 residues in the CDR3. Trimming stripped 5 bases from V and 5 bases from J, with 13 bases between. Here the CDR3 reads CSVWTTVHNEQFF. The CDR3 DNA reads TGCAGCGTTTGGACTACCGTCCACAATGAGCAGTTCTTC.

The chain is built from TRBV5-1 and TRBJ2-3, with no clear D. The V and J ends lost 3 bases and 4 bases respectively, with 15 bases between them. CDR3 length equals 15 residues. Germline CDR1 and CDR2: SGHRS and YFSETQ. This CDR3 reads CASSSITPPADTQYF. The CDR3 DNA reads TGCGCCAGCAGCTCTATCACCCCCCCCGCAGATACGCAGTATTTT. The full variable domain, completed using reference TRBV5-1 and TRBJ2-3, is KAGVTQTPRYLIKTRGQQVTLSCSPISGHRSVSWYQQTPGQGLQFLFEYFSETQRNKGNFPGRFSGRQFSNSRSEMNVSTLELGDSALYLCASSSITPPADTQYFGPGTRLTVL.

This clone occurred a few times. CDR3 sequence: CASSTRAPRTSGRTDTQYF. The CDR3 nucleotides are TGTGCCAGCAGCACACGCGCCCCTAGGACTAGCGGGAGGACAGATACGCAGTATTTT. The chain has TRBV11-3 and TRBJ2-3; 14 positions match TRBD2. Germline-derived CDR1 and CDR2 are SGHNT and YENEEA. J was trimmed by 3 bases and V by 5 bases; bases with no gene match: 13. This CDR3 has 19 residues.

The gene calls are TRBV3-1 (or the pseudogene TRBV3-2) and TRBJ2-3, with 11 bases that match TRBD2. V dropped 4 bases and J dropped 0; count of bases not matched to a gene: 12. The germline CDR1 and CDR2 sequences are LGHDT and YNNKEL (reference sequence). This CDR3 is built from 19 residues. The CDR3 region is CASSPLTSGRVRSTDTQYF. CDR3 coding DNA: TGTGCCAGCAGCCCCTTAACTAGCGGGAGAGTAAGGAGCACAGATACGCAGTATTTT.

The chain combines TRBV29-1 with TRBJ1-2; D remains unclear. This CDR3 comprises 11 residues. Germline-derived CDR1 and CDR2 are SQVTM and ANQGSEA. V was trimmed by 4 bases and J by 7 bases, leaving 10 bases between them. The chain's CDR3 is CSVGDFVGYTF. The CDR3 nucleotides read TGCAGCGTTGGAGATTTTGTTGGCTACACCTTC.

Remarks on this clone: The same CDR3 arises from other DNA sequences in this sample as well. The V call is TRBV18, the J call TRBJ1-5; D gene uncertain. Germline loops: CDR1 KGHSH, CDR2 LQKENI. This CDR3 region has 13 residues. The germline V and J ends were trimmed by 2 bases and 1 base, with 3 bases remaining between them. The CDR3 is CASSPDSNQPQHF. The CDR3 bases are TGTGCCAGCTCACCAGACAGCAATCAGCCCCAGCATTTT.

This rearrangement joins TRBV23-1 to TRBJ2-7; 7 positions match TRBD1. TRBV23-1 is an open reading frame whose function is uncertain. The CDR3 consists of 14 residues. Germline trimming cut 3 bases from V and 6 bases from J; bases unmatched to any gene: 8. The chain's CDR3 is CASSQVGRGSEQYF. CDR3 coding DNA: TGCGCCAGCAGTCAGGTAGGCAGGGGGAGCGAGCAGTACTTC.

V gene TRBV7-2 combines with J gene TRBJ2-1; TRBD2 aligns across 13 bases. CDR3 length: 16 residues. CDR1 is SGHTA, CDR2 FQGNSA, per germline. V shed 5 bases, J shed 5 bases, and the junction held 6 bases outside the gene matches. This CDR3 reads CASSPPGLAGHNEQFF. CDR3 DNA sequence: TGTGCCAGCAGCCCCCCGGGACTAGCGGGACACAATGAGCAGTTCTTC.

J is TRBJ2-1 and V is TRBV14, with TRBD1 matching over 9 bases. The trim removed 4 bases at V and 1 base at J, leaving 5 bases unmatched. Germline CDR1 and CDR2: SGHDN and FVKESK. The length of the CDR3 is 16 residues. This CDR3 reads CASSPGTGQSYNEQFF. DNA of the CDR3: TGTGCCAGCAGCCCCGGGACAGGGCAATCCTACAATGAGCAGTTCTTC.

The V gene is TRBV5-5, the J gene TRBJ1-1; D gene unclear. V lost 4 bases and J lost 1, with 14 bases in between. The CDR3 has 15 residues. The germline CDR1 and CDR2 sequences are SGHKS and YYEKEE (reference sequence). The CDR3 DNA reads TGTGCCAGCAGCATAGCGACATTGGAGAACACTGAAGCTTTCTTT. Translated: CASSIATLENTEAFF.

This clone occurred once. V gene TRBV5-1 combines with J gene TRBJ1-2; tentative D call: TRBD1 (6 bases). This CDR3 has 15 residues. Trimming cost V 0 bases and J 1 base, with 10 bases left between them. The germline V gene encodes CDR1 SGHRS and CDR2 YFSETQ. CDR3 sequence: CASSLALQGNYGYTF. As DNA, the CDR3 is TGCGCCAGCAGCTTGGCTTTACAGGGTAACTATGGCTACACCTTC.

V is TRBV5-1 and J is TRBJ1-2, with D uncertain. Germline lookup yields CDR1 SGHRS and CDR2 YFSETQ. The CDR3 spans 15 residues. V was shortened by 1 base and J by 0 bases, with 10 bases between the two germline ends. CDR3 amino acids: CASSLFVEANYGYTF. In nucleotides, the CDR3 is TGCGCCAGCAGCTTGTTCGTAGAAGCTAACTATGGCTACACCTTC.

The chain combines TRBV29-1 with TRBJ2-1; 7 positions match TRBD2. The CDR3 consists of 14 residues. Germline lookup yields CDR1 SQVTM and CDR2 ANQGSEA. J gave up 5 bases and V 4 bases, and 8 bases lay outside the gene matches. The CDR3 reads CSVVRGRVDNEQFF. The CDR3 DNA reads TGCAGCGTTGTAAGAGGGAGGGTCGACAATGAGCAGTTCTTC.

The chain uses TRBV14 and TRBJ1-1; 7 bases agree with TRBD1. The germline gives CDR1 SGHDN, CDR2 FVKESK. The V and J ends lost 4 bases and 6 bases, in that order; junction bases with no gene match: 8. The CDR3 runs to 14 residues. The CDR3 DNA is TGTGCCAGCAGCCTGACAGGGTGGTTTCCTGAAGCTTTCTTT. Translating gives CASSLTGWFPEAFF.

J is TRBJ2-5 and V is TRBV5-4; D is perhaps TRBD1 (8 bases). V was trimmed by 4 bases and J by 2 bases, leaving 15 bases between them. The germline CDR1 and CDR2 sequences are SGHNT and YYREEE (reference sequence). The CDR3 extends over 15 amino acids. In DNA form, the CDR3 reads TGTGCCAGCAGCACAGCACAGGGGGGGCAAGAGACCCAGTACTTC. Translating it yields CASSTAQGGQETQYF. Filled out from reference TRBV5-4 and TRBJ2-5, the complete variable domain reads ETGVTQSPTHLIKTRGQQVTLRCSSQSGHNTVSWYQQALGQGPQFIFQYYREEENGRGNFPPRFSGLQFPNYSSELNVNALELDDSALYLCASSTAQGGQETQYFGPGTRLLVL.

This clone came up once. This chain uses TRBV7-2 with TRBJ1-2; TRBD1 aligns across 11 bases. V was pared by 5 bases and J by 5 bases, with 7 bases of the junction left unmatched. Germline loops: CDR1 SGHTA, CDR2 FQGNSA. The CDR3 contains 15 residues. CDR3 sequence (DNA): TGTGCCAGCAGCCCGGACAGGGGGCTCGGATATGGCTACACCTTC. This translates into CASSPDRGLGYGYTF.